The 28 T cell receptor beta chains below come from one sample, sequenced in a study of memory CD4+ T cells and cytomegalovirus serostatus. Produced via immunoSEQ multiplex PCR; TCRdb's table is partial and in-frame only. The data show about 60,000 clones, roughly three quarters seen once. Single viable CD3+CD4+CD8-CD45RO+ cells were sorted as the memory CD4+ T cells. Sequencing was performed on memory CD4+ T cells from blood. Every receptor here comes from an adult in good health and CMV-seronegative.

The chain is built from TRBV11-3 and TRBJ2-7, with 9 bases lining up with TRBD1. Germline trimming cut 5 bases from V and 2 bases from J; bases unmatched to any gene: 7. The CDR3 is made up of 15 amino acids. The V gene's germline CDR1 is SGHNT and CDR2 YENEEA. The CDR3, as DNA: TGTGCCAGCAGCCCAGGACAGGGGCGTACCTACGAGCAGTACTTC. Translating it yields CASSPGQGRTYEQYF.

The CDR3 DNA is TGTGCCATCAGTGAGGGGCAGGGGGGAAACTATGGCTACACCTTC. Translated, it gives CAISEGQGGNYGYTF. The V gene is TRBV10-3, the J gene TRBJ1-2, with 7 positions matching TRBD1. The CDR3 sequence is 15 residues long. Trimming at V came to 2 bases and at J to 2 bases, leaving 5 bases not matched to a gene. CDR1 and CDR2 (germline): ENHRY, SYGVKD.

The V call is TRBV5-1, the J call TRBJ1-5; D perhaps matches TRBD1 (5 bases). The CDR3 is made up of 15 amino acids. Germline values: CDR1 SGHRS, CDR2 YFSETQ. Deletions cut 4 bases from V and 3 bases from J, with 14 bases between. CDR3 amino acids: CASSPDSGTNQPQHF. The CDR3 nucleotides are TGCGCCAGCAGCCCAGACAGTGGCACCAATCAGCCCCAGCATTTT.

The CDR3 reads CASSLWGAGNTIYF. The CDR3 DNA sequence: TGTGCCAGCAGCTTATGGGGGGCTGGAAACACCATATATTTT. V is TRBV11-2 and J is TRBJ1-3, with a weak D call TRBD1 (5 bases). V was pared by 2 bases and J by 2 bases, with 7 bases between. The CDR3 runs to 14 residues. Looked up from germline, CDR1 is SGHAT and CDR2 is FQNNGV.

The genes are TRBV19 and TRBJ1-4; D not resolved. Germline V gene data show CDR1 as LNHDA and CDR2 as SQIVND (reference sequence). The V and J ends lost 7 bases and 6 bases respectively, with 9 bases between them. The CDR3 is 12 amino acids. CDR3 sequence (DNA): TGTGCCAGTAAAGCGACGTATGAAAAACTGTTTTTT. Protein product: CASKATYEKLFF. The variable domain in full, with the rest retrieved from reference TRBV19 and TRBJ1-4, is DGGITQSPKYLFRKEGQNVTLSCEQNLNHDAMYWYRQDPGQGLRLIYYSQIVNDFQKGDIAEGYSVSREKKESFPLTVTSAQKNPTAFYLCASKATYEKLFFGSGTQLSVL.

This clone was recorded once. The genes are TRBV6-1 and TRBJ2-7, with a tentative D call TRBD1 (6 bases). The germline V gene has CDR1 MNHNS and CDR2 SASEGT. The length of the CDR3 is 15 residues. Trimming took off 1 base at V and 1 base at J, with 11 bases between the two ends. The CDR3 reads CASSEDRVLSYEQYF. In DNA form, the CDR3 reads TGTGCCAGCAGTGAAGACAGGGTACTGTCCTACGAGCAGTACTTC.

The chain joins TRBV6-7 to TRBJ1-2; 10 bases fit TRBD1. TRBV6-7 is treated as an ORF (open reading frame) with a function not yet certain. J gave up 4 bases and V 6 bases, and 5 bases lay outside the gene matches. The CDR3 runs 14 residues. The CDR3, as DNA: TGTGCCAGCAGACGCCGGGACAGGGGCTATGGCTACACCTTC. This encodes CASRRRDRGYGYTF.

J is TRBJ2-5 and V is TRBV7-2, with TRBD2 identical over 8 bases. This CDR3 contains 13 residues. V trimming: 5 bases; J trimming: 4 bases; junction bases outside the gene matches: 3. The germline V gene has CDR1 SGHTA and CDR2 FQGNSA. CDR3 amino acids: CASSRTSGETQYF. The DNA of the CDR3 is TGTGCCAGCAGCCGCACTAGCGGAGAGACCCAGTACTTC.

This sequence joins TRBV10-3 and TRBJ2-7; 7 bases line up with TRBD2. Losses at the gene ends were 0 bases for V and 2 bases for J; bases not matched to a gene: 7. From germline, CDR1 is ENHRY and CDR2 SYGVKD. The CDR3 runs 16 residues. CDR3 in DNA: TGTGCCATCAGTGAGTCGGGGGGGAGAGGGACCTACGAGCAGTACTTC. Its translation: CAISESGGRGTYEQYF.

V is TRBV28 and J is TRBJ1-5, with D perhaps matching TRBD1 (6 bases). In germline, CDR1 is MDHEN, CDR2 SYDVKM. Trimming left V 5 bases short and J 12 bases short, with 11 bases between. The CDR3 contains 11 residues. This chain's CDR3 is CASSAGTFQHF. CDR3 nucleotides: TGTGCCAGCAGTGCCGGGACATTCCAGCATTTT.

The chain's CDR3 is CASMITGRGNQPQHF. CDR3 nucleotides: TGTGCCAGCATGATAACCGGGCGAGGCAATCAGCCCCAGCATTTT. The V and J genes are TRBV27 and TRBJ1-5; D is undetermined. Trimming left V 7 bases short and J 2 bases short, with 15 bases between. Germline V lookup: CDR1 MNHEY, CDR2 SMNVEV (reference sequence). The CDR3 consists of 15 residues.

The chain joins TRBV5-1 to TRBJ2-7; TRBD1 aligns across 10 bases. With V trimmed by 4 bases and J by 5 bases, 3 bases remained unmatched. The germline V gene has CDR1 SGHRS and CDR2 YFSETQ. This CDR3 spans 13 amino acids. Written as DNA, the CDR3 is TGCGCCAGCAGCCCGGGACAGGGGAACGAGCAGTACTTC. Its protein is CASSPGQGNEQYF.

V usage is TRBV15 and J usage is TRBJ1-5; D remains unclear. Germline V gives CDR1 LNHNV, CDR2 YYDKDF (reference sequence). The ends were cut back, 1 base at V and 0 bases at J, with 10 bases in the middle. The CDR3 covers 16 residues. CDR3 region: CATSRGRGYSNQPQHF. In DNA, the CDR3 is TGTGCCACCAGCAGAGGGCGCGGATATAGCAATCAGCCCCAGCATTTT.

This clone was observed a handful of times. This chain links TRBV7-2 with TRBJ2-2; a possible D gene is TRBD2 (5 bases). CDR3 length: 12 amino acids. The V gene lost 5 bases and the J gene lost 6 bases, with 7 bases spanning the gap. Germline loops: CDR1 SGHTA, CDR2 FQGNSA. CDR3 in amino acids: CASSQLAGELFF. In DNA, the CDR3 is TGTGCCAGCAGCCAACTAGCCGGGGAGCTGTTTTTT.

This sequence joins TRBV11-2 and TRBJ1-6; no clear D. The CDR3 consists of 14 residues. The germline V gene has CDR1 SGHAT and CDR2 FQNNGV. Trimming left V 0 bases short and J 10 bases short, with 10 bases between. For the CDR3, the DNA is TGTGCCAGCAGCTTAGACGGTCCTAGCTCACCCCTCCACTTT. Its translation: CASSLDGPSSPLHF.

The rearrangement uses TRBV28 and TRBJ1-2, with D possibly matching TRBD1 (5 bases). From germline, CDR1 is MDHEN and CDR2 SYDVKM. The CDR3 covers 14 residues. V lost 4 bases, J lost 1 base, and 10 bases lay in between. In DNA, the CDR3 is TGTGCCAGCAGTTCTGGACACAGTAACTATGGCTACACCTTC. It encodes CASSSGHSNYGYTF.

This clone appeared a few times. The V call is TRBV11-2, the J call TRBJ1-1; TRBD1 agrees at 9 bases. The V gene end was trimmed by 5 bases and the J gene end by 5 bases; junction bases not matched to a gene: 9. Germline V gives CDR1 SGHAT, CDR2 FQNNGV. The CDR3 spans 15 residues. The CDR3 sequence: CASSPTLTGGTEAFF. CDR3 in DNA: TGTGCCAGCAGCCCTACCTTGACAGGGGGAACTGAAGCTTTCTTT.

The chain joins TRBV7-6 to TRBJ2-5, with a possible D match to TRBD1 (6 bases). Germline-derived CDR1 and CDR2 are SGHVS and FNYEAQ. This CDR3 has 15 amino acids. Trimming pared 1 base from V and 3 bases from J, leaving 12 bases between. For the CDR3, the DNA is TGTGCCAGCAGCTTAGGGGGGACAATTAAAGAGACCCAGTACTTC. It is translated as CASSLGGTIKETQYF.

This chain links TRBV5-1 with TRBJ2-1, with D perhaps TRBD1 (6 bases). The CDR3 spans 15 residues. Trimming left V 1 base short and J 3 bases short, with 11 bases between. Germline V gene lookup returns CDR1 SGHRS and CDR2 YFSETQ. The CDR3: CASSLSQGSYNEQFF. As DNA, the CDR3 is TGCGCCAGCAGCTTGTCACAGGGAAGCTACAATGAGCAGTTCTTC. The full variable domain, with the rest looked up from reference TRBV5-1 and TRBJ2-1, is KAGVTQTPRYLIKTRGQQVTLSCSPISGHRSVSWYQQTPGQGLQFLFEYFSETQRNKGNFPGRFSGRQFSNSRSEMNVSTLELGDSALYLCASSLSQGSYNEQFFGPGTRLTVL.

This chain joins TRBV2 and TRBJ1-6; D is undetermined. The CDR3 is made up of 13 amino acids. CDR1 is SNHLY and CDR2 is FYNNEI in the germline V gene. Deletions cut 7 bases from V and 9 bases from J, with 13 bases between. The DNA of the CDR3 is TGTGCCAGCATATATGCGTTTAGTTCACCCCTCCACTTT. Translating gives CASIYAFSSPLHF.

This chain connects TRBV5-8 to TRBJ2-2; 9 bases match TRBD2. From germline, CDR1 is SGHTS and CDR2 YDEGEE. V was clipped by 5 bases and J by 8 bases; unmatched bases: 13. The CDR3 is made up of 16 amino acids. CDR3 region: CASSSGTSRKHGELFF. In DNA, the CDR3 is TGTGCCAGCAGTTCCGGGACTAGCCGAAAGCATGGGGAGCTGTTTTTT.

The DNA for the CDR3 is TGTGCCAGCAGCCTAAATAGCAATCAGCCCCAGCATTTT. As protein: CASSLNSNQPQHF. The chain uses TRBV6-1 and TRBJ1-5; D not resolved. The CDR3 runs 13 residues. Germline CDR1 is MNHNS and CDR2 is SASEGT. The V and J ends lost 6 bases and 0 bases respectively, with 6 bases between them.

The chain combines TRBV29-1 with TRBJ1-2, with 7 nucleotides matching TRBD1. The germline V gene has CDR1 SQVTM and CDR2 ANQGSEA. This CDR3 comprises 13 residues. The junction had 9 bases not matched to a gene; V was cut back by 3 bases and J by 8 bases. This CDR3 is CSVDAGGDIGYTF. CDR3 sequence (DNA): TGCAGCGTTGATGCAGGGGGAGATATAGGCTACACCTTC.

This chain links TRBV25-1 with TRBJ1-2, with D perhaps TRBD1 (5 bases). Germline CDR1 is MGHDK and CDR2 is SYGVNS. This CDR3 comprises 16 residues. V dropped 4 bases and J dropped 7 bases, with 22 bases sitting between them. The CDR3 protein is CASSAQAGWASAGYTF. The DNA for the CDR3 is TGTGCCAGCAGTGCCCAGGCAGGGTGGGCCTCGGCTGGCTACACCTTC.

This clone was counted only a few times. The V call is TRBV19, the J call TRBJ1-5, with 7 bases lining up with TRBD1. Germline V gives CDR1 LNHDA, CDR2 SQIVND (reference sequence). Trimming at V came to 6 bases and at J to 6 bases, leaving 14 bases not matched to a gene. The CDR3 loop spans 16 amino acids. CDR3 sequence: CASRIAGQALAQPQHF. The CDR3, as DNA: TGTGCCAGTAGAATTGCAGGACAGGCGCTGGCTCAGCCCCAGCATTTT.

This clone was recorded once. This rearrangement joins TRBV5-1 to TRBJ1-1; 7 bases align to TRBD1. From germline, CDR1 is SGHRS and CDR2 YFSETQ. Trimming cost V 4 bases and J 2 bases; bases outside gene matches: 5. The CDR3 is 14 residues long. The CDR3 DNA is TGCGCCAGCAGCCTGACAGGGATTAACACTGAAGCTTTCTTT. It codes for CASSLTGINTEAFF.

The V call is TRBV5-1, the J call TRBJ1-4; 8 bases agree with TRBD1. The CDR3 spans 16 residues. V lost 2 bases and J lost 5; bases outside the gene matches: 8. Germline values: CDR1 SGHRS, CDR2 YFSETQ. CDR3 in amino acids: CASSLTPGGRNEKLFF. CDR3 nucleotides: TGCGCCAGCAGCTTAACACCAGGGGGCAGGAATGAAAAACTGTTTTTT.

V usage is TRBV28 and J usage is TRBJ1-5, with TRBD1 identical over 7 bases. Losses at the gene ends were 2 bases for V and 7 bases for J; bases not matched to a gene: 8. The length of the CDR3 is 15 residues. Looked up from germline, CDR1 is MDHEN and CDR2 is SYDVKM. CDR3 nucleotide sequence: TGTGCCAGCAGTTTACTCACAGGGGATTGGCAGCCCCAGCATTTT. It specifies CASSLLTGDWQPQHF.